The clone carrying this T cell receptor beta chain was seen a handful of times. Lactation, pregnancy, other autoimmune disease or uncontrolled infection led to exclusion of patients. Using over 8.5 ml of fresh peripheral blood, PBMCs were prepared. Using RNA transcripts as the source, TCR beta CDR3 regions were amplified. With the HTBI primer set, the TCR CDR3 went through a first round of RT-PCR. TCRdb used MiXCR to reprocess the multiplex PCR reads, holding one entry per CDR3 protein. This sample yields around 390,000 distinct CDR3 sequences, of which approximately 15% are seen a single time; about 18% belongs to the top ten. This sample stems from a study of T cells in Graves' hyperthyroidism and ophthalmopathy. V was cut by 1 base and J by 10 bases, with 8 bases left in between. In germline, CDR1 is SGHVS, CDR2 FNYEAQ. This CDR3 contains 13 residues.

The chain has TRBV7-6 and TRBJ1-6; no firm D call. Sequenced: blood. This receptor was identified in a woman aged 30 to 39 with Graves' ophthalmopathy. CDR3 in DNA: TGTGCCAGCAGCTTAGGGTGGGGATCACCCCTCCACTTT. Protein product: CASSLGWGSPLHF.